This TCR beta chain was captured by sequencing in a study of post-analysis software for immune sequencing data. Study-wide findings and caveats: TRBV segments more frequent in patients than in controls numbered five and included TRBV5-6, TRBV5-1 and TRBV20-1. People with multiple sclerosis had a significantly lower normalized Chao1 diversity than controls did.

Incorporated into the TCR beta cDNA libraries were unique molecular identifiers, which served to reduce PCR and sequencing biases. A population of 1 to 10 million T cells gave rise to 400,000 to 550,000 cDNA molecules. TCRdb analysed the PCR reads with MiXCR anew, one entry per CDR3 protein. Of 400,000 to 500,000 distinct CDR3 sequences listed, less than 40% are singletons. On this clonotype: Antigen specificity is unknown.

The CDR3 runs 14 residues. The V and J ends lost 1 base and 4 bases respectively, with 10 bases between them. CDR1 DFQATT and CDR2 SNEGSKA come from the germline V gene (reference sequence). V and J are TRBV20-1 and TRBJ2-2; D perhaps matches TRBD2 (5 bases). This sequence was found in a girl aged 2 to 9 with multiple sclerosis. Sequencing input: blood. CDR3 DNA sequence: TGCAGTGCTAGAGTGGACGGACTCACCGGGGAGCTGTTTTTT. It codes for CSARVDGLTGELFF.